This T cell receptor beta chain was captured by sequencing in a study of blood T cell repertoires in COVID-19. Germline assignment: CDR1 MNHEY and CDR2 SVGEGT. V shed 2 bases and J shed 4 bases, with 11 bases lying between them. The CDR3 runs to 14 residues. TCRdb's copy holds only in-frame clones and misses some; the assay was immunoSEQ multiplex PCR. The table includes 150,000 to 200,000 clones, approximately 81% detected once. Recovery among Cohort 3 donors was established by two negative PCRs, clearance, or symptom resolution. Material for sequencing was PBMCs or T cells enriched from blood (not recorded which). This chain connects TRBV6-2 or TRBV6-3 to TRBJ1-2; D may be TRBD1 (6 bases). This sequence originates from a woman aged 50 to 65 who had recovered from COVID-19. In nucleotides, the CDR3 is TGTGCCAGCAGTTACCAGGGGATGCTCTATGGCTACACCTTC. This codes for CASSYQGMLYGYTF.